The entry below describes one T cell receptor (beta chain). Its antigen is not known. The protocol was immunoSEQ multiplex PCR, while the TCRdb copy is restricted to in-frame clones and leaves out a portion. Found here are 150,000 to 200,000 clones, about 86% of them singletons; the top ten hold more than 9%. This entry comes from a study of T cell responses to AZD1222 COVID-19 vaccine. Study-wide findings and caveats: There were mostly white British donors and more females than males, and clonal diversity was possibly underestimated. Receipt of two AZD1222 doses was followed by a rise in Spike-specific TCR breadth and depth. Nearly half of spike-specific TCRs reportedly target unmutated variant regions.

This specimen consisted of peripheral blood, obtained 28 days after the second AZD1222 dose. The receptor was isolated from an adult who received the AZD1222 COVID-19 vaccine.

This CDR3 is CSASEGKRPYEQYF. In nucleotides, the CDR3 is TGCAGTGCTAGTGAGGGAAAGAGGCCCTACGAGCAGTACTTC. This rearrangement joins TRBV20-1 to TRBJ2-7; perhaps TRBD2 as D (5 bases). The CDR3 has 14 residues. The V end lost 3 bases, the J end lost 2 bases, and 14 bases lay between the germline ends. CDR1 is DFQATT, CDR2 SNEGSKA, per germline (reference sequence).